This is a list of T cell receptor beta chains from one sample in a study of T cell changes during pregnancy in multiple sclerosis. The assay was immunoSEQ multiplex PCR, and TCRdb's table has in-frame clones only and misses some. Among roughly 100,000 clones listed, 85% to 95% were seen once. Sequencing was performed on peripheral blood, taken after pregnancy. These receptors all stem from a female donor with multiple sclerosis, enrolled in a pregnancy study. The CDR3 runs from the conserved cysteine through the conserved F or W. D genes are given only for firm matches. Clone size is shown for a subset of rows, as once, few, many or a class of expanded clone.

d_call j_call cdr3_length clone_size v_call cdr3_nt cdr3_aa
NA TRBJ2-1 14 NA TRBV29-1 TGCAGCGTTGGGCCGCTTCTCAGCTACAATGAGCAGTTCTTC CSVGPLLSYNEQFF
TRBD1 TRBJ1-2 13 once TRBV15 TGTGCCACCAGCAGGGCCGGGACAGGGGTTTACACCTTC CATSRAGTGVYTF
TRBD1 TRBJ2-5 14 NA TRBV7-8 TGTGCCAGCAGCGTTGACAGGGGGCGGGAGACCCAGTACTTC CASSVDRGRETQYF
NA TRBJ1-1 15 NA TRBV7-3 TGTGCCAGCAGATTACGGGCGGGGGGTTTATCTGAAGCTTTCTTT CASRLRAGGLSEAFF
TRBD1 TRBJ1-2 17 NA TRBV19 TGTGCCAGCAGGGACCCCCGGACAGGACTGGGTAGGTCCGGCTACACCTTC CASRDPRTGLGRSGYTF
NA TRBJ2-7 14 NA TRBV7-9 TGTGCCAGCAGCCAACCCTCCAGGGGCCACGAGCAGTACTTC CASSQPSRGHEQYF
TRBD1 TRBJ2-1 15 NA TRBV5-1 TGCGCCAGCAGCTTGGGAGGGGGCGGGTACAATGAGCAGTTCTTC CASSLGGGGYNEQFF
NA TRBJ1-2 15 NA TRBV27 TGTGCCAGCAGTGCCTACATTGGCGGGGAATATGGCTACACCTTC CASSAYIGGEYGYTF
NA TRBJ1-4 15 NA TRBV19 TGTGCCAGTAGTCCAGGTGGAGGGATGAATGAAAAACTGTTTTTT CASSPGGGMNEKLFF
NA TRBJ1-1 13 NA TRBV21-1 TGTGCCAGCAGCCAGGGGATACGTCCTGAAGCTTTCTTT CASSQGIRPEAFF
TRBD2 TRBJ2-1 15 NA TRBV10-3 TGTGCCATCAGTGAGGGCCCAGCGGGGGCTAACGAGCAGTTCTTC CAISEGPAGANEQFF
NA TRBJ2-7 13 NA TRBV11-2 TGTGCCAGCAGGTCGGCAGGGAACTACGAGCAGTACTTC CASRSAGNYEQYF
TRBD2 TRBJ2-7 16 NA TRBV19 TGTGCCAGTAGTAGGGGACTAGCCGCCAGCTCCTACGAGCAGTACTTC CASSRGLAASSYEQYF
NA TRBJ1-1 13 once TRBV29-1 TGCAGCGGGGAACAGGGTTCGAACACTGAAGCTTTCTTT CSGEQGSNTEAFF
TRBD2 TRBJ2-7 14 NA TRBV5-1 TGCGCCAGCAGCTTGTCGTACGCTAGCGGCGAGCAGTACTTC CASSLSYASGEQYF
TRBD1 TRBJ1-1 15 NA TRBV14 TGTGCCAGCAGCGATCGACAGGGAAGGAACACTGAAGCTTTCTTT CASSDRQGRNTEAFF
NA TRBJ1-2 14 NA TRBV28 TGTGCCAGCAGTTTACCACACCTAGGCTATGGCTACACCTTC CASSLPHLGYGYTF
TRBD1 TRBJ2-6 18 NA TRBV19 TGTGCCAGTAGTATTCGGCCAGGGGGAATGTCTGGGGCCAACGTCCTGACTTTC CASSIRPGGMSGANVLTF
NA TRBJ1-1 14 NA TRBV5-1 TGCGCCAGCAGTAAAGGGGGGGCTAACACTGAAGCTTTCTTT CASSKGGANTEAFF
TRBD2 TRBJ2-7 19 NA TRBV5-1 TGCGCCAGCAGCTCTCCGGGACTAGCGGGAGGGCCCCGCTCCTACGAGCAGTACTTC CASSSPGLAGGPRSYEQYF
NA TRBJ2-1 15 NA TRBV5-1 TGCGCCAGCAGCTTAGGGAGAGGCGGGTACAATGAGCAGTTCTTC CASSLGRGGYNEQFF
TRBD2 TRBJ2-7 12 NA TRBV29-1 TGCAGCGTTTTGACGGGGGGATACGAGCAGTACTTC CSVLTGGYEQYF
NA TRBJ1-2 16 NA TRBV5-6 TGTGCCAGCAGCTACCCAACTACAGGGTACGACTATGGCTACACCTTC CASSYPTTGYDYGYTF
TRBD1 TRBJ1-6 16 NA TRBV5-4 TGTGCCAGCAGCTTCACCGCCGGACAGGGGAATTCACCCCTCCACTTT CASSFTAGQGNSPLHF
NA TRBJ1-2 15 once TRBV5-5 TGTGCCAGCAGCTTGCAGGGGTTTACTAACTATGGCTACACCTTC CASSLQGFTNYGYTF
NA TRBJ2-7 14 NA TRBV6-5 TGTGCCAGCAGGGAGCCGGGGCGGGACTACGAGCAGTACTTC CASREPGRDYEQYF
NA TRBJ1-2 15 NA TRBV11-1 TGTGCCAGCAGCTTAGATGGGGGCTCAGGCTATGGCTACACCTTC CASSLDGGSGYGYTF
NA TRBJ1-3 15 NA TRBV5-1 TGCGCCAGCAGCTTGGCGCAGGGAACCGGAAACACCATATATTTT CASSLAQGTGNTIYF
TRBD2 TRBJ2-5 16 NA TRBV7-9 TGTGCCAGCAGCTTAGTCATCGGGAGGATGCAAGAGACCCAGTACTTC CASSLVIGRMQETQYF
TRBD2 TRBJ2-1 17 NA TRBV7-9 TGTGCCAGCAGCTCATCCCGGACTAGCGTCCCGGGGAATGAGCAGTTCTTC CASSSSRTSVPGNEQFF
TRBD1 TRBJ2-1 19 NA TRBV7-8 TGTGCCAGCAGCTTCCGTTCCCGAGCCGGGACAGGGATGGACAATGAGCAGTTCTTC CASSFRSRAGTGMDNEQFF
TRBD1 TRBJ1-1 16 NA TRBV5-1 TGCGCCAGCAGCTTCCGAATAGACAGGGGGAACACTGAAGCTTTCTTT CASSFRIDRGNTEAFF
TRBD1 TRBJ2-7 13 NA TRBV30 TGTGCCTGGAGTCCTACAGGGGACTACGAGCAGTACTTC CAWSPTGDYEQYF
TRBD1 TRBJ1-3 15 NA TRBV5-1 TGCGCCAGCAGAAACAGGGGGGACTCTGGAAACACCATATATTTT CASRNRGDSGNTIYF
NA TRBJ1-6 17 NA TRBV5-6 TGTGCCAGCAGCTTGGTTTCCCCCGCAGGGTTCGTCTCACCCCTCCACTTT CASSLVSPAGFVSPLHF
NA TRBJ1-5 16 NA TRBV5-8 TGTGCCAGCAGCTTGTTATGGCAGGTGAACAATCAGCCCCAGCATTTT CASSLLWQVNNQPQHF
NA TRBJ1-1 19 NA TRBV11-2 TGTGCCAGCAGCTTAGATCGCGGGGGCAGAACTTCGGTGAACACTGAAGCTTTCTTT CASSLDRGGRTSVNTEAFF
NA TRBJ2-7 12 NA TRBV28 TGTGCCAGCAGCTCCCCTACCTACGAGCAGTACTTC CASSSPTYEQYF
NA TRBJ2-1 12 NA TRBV29-1 TGCAGCGTTGAAGACGGTGGCAATGAGCAGTTCTTC CSVEDGGNEQFF
NA TRBJ2-3 20 once TRBV5-1 TGCGCCAGCAGCTTGGTCTGGACTAAGCGGGTCGAGACTAGCACAGATACGCAGTATTTT CASSLVWTKRVETSTDTQYF
NA TRBJ1-4 14 NA TRBV9 TGTGCCAGCAGCGTAGGGGGCTCGGGTGAAAAACTGTTTTTT CASSVGGSGEKLFF
NA TRBJ1-6 15 NA TRBV5-4 TGTGCCAGCAGCTGGGGAGCGGGCAGCAATTCACCCCTCCACTTT CASSWGAGSNSPLHF
NA TRBJ2-7 15 once TRBV5-1 TGCGCCAGCAGCTTGGTCGCTGGGCAGGGCTACGAGCAGTACTTC CASSLVAGQGYEQYF
TRBD1 TRBJ1-2 13 NA TRBV6-6 TGTGCCAGCGTTATGGACAGGGGAGACGGCTACACCTTC CASVMDRGDGYTF
NA TRBJ2-7 15 NA TRBV18 TGTGCCAGCTCACCGAAAGGAGGGGGCGCTTACGAGCAGTACTTC CASSPKGGGAYEQYF
TRBD1 TRBJ2-3 15 NA TRBV30 TGTGCCTGGAGTCCGGTATTAGGGGGCGCCGATACGCAGTATTTT CAWSPVLGGADTQYF
TRBD1 TRBJ2-7 15 NA TRBV5-1 TGCGCCAGCAGCTTGGGGACAGGGCGAACCTACGAGCAGTACTTC CASSLGTGRTYEQYF
TRBD2 TRBJ2-5 15 NA TRBV7-2 TGTGCCAGCACCCGGACTAGCGGGGGACAAGAGACCCAGTACTTC CASTRTSGGQETQYF
NA TRBJ1-2 15 NA TRBV5-1 TGCGCCAGCAGCTCTCAGCCAGACACGGCGTATGGCTACACCTTC CASSSQPDTAYGYTF
TRBD2 TRBJ2-1 15 once TRBV7-3 TGTGCCAGCAGCCCTAGCGGCCTCTCCTACAATGAGCAGTTCTTC CASSPSGLSYNEQFF
TRBD1 TRBJ2-5 14 NA TRBV14 TGTGCCAGCAGTCTCCTACAGGGGGCTGAGACCCAGTACTTC CASSLLQGAETQYF
TRBD1 TRBJ1-4 16 once TRBV6-1 TGTGCCAGCAGTGCGGGACAGCCCGCAACTAATGAAAAACTGTTTTTT CASSAGQPATNEKLFF
TRBD2 TRBJ2-1 16 NA TRBV28 TGTGCCAGCAGCGGGACTAGCGGGAGGGGGGCCAATGAGCAGTTCTTC CASSGTSGRGANEQFF